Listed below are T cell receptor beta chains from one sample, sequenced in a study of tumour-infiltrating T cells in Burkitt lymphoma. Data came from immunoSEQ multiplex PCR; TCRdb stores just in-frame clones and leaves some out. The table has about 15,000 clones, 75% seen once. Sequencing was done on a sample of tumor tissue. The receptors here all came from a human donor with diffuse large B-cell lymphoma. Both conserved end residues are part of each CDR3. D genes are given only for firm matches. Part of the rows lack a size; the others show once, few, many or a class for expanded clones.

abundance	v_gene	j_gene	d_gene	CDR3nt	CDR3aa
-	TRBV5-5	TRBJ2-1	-	TGTGCCAGCAGCCTCCAGTCGGCACTCAGCTCCTACAATGAGCAGTTCTTC	CASSLQSALSSYNEQFF
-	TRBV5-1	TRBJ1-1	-	TGCGCCAGCAGCTTGGAGGCCCAGTTAGGCACTGAAGCTTTCTTT	CASSLEAQLGTEAFF
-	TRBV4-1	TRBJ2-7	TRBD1	TGCGCCAGCAGCCCTTCGGGACAGGCGTACGAGCAGTACTTC	CASSPSGQAYEQYF
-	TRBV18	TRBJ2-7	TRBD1	TGTGCCAGCTCACCTAGGGGACAGAGCTCCTACGAGCAGTACTTC	CASSPRGQSSYEQYF
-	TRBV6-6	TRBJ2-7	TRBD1	TGTGCCAGCAGTTACTCACCGGGACAGGGGTCGGACGAGCAGTACTTC	CASSYSPGQGSDEQYF
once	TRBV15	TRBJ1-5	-	TGTGCCACCAGCAGAGAAATCCGGGGGCAGCAGCCCCAGCATTTT	CATSREIRGQQPQHF
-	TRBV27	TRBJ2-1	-	TGTGCCAGCGCAGACTTTATATACAATGAGCAGTTCTTC	CASADFIYNEQFF
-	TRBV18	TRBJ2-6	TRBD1	TGTGCCAGCTCACCCCCATTCTGGACAGGGGGCGGGGGCTCTGGGGCCAACGTCCTGACTTTC	CASSPPFWTGGGGSGANVLTF
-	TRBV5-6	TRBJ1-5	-	TGTGCCAGCAGCTTGGGGATACGCAATCAGCCCCAGCATTTT	CASSLGIRNQPQHF
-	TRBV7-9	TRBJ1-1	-	TGTGCCAGCAGCTTCGCAGGACCGAACACTGAAGCTTTCTTT	CASSFAGPNTEAFF
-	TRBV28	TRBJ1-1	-	TGTGCCAGCATCGTCGGACATCTGAACACTGAAGCTTTCTTT	CASIVGHLNTEAFF
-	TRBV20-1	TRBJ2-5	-	TGCAGTGCTAGAGGGACGGAGACCCAGTACTTC	CSARGTETQYF
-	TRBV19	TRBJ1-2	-	TGTGCCAGTATAAACGGAGTAGAGGAGGGCTACACCTTC	CASINGVEEGYTF
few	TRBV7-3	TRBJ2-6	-	TGTGCCAGCAGCTTTACGCACTCTGGGGCCAACGTCCTGACTTTC	CASSFTHSGANVLTF
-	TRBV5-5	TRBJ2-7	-	TGTGCCAGCAGCCCCACTGGCAGGTTGTCCTACGAGCAGTACTTC	CASSPTGRLSYEQYF
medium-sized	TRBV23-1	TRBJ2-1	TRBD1	TGCGCCAGCACCTTGGGACAGAGATCATCCCCTTTTCCCTATGAGCAGTTCTTC	CASTLGQRSSPFPYEQFF
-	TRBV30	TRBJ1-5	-	TGTGCCTACAGGTATAGCAATCAGCCCCAGCATTTT	CAYRYSNQPQHF
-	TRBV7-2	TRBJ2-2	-	TGTGCCAGCAGCTTAGCGATGGGAAAGGGCGGTACCGGGGAGCTGTTTTTT	CASSLAMGKGGTGELFF
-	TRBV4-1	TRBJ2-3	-	TGCGCCAGCAGCCAAGGGACCTTAACTGGCACAGATACGCAGTATTTT	CASSQGTLTGTDTQYF
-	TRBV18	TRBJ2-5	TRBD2	TGTGCCAGCTCACCACCTAGCGGGAGGGAACAAGAGACCCAGTACTTC	CASSPPSGREQETQYF
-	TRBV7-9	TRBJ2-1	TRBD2	TGTGCCAGCAGCTTCAGGGCGGGAGGGGACAATGAGCAGTTCTTC	CASSFRAGGDNEQFF
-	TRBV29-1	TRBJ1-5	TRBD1	TGCAGCGCCCTAGGACAGGGACGGGGTCAGCCCCAGCATTTT	CSALGQGRGQPQHF
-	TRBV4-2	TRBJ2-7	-	TGTGCCAGCAGCCAAGAACTGGCAGACTACGAGCAGTACTTC	CASSQELADYEQYF
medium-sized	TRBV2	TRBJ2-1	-	TGTGCCAGCGGCAGGACCCTTTACAATGAGCAGTTCTTC	CASGRTLYNEQFF
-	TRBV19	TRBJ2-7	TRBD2	TGTGCCAGTAGTCCCCGGACTAGCGGAGTATACGAGCAGTACTTC	CASSPRTSGVYEQYF